This T cell receptor (beta chain) emerged from a study of T cell responses to AZD1222 COVID-19 vaccine. Germline V gene sequence: CDR1 LNHDA, CDR2 SQIVND (reference sequence). The CDR3 has 14 amino acids. Trimming at V came to 6 bases and at J to 7 bases, leaving 10 bases not matched to a gene. TCRdb keeps only in-frame clones here, not all; method: immunoSEQ multiplex PCR. The sample holds 160,000 or so clones, more than 80% seen once. General study results and limits: Mostly white British, mostly female donors; authors suggested clonal diversity may be underestimated.

This clone was seen only once. Its antigen is unidentified. The source was peripheral blood, collected on day 0 of AZD1222 vaccination. This sequence joins TRBV19 and TRBJ2-7; 9 positions match TRBD1. This receptor was identified in an adult in good health. CDR3 sequence reads: CASSRGDRVWEQYF. The DNA of the CDR3 is TGTGCCAGTAGCAGAGGGGACAGGGTATGGGAGCAGTACTTC.